This TCR beta chain was found in a study of blood T cell repertoires in COVID-19. Study at large: Sample material is recorded as cDNA or gDNA derived from T cells, B-cell-depleted T cells, or PBMCs.

Using immunoSEQ multiplex PCR, the repertoire was profiled, and TCRdb retains in-frame clones only, with some absent. The sample records approximately 130,000 clones, 75% to 90% being singletons. Recruits, aged roughly 18 to 89 years, lived in 24 US areas. Which cohort a participant joined came from the clinical history participants gave. Recovery among Cohort 3 donors was established by two negative PCRs, clearance, or symptom resolution. This sequence was found in a man aged 25 to 45 who had recovered from COVID-19. Specimen: PBMCs or T cells enriched from blood (not recorded which).

CDR3 in DNA: TGTGCCAGCAGCGGGTTGGAGGGAGGGAACCAAGAGACCCAGTACTTC. This translates into CASSGLEGGNQETQYF. The rearrangement uses TRBV2 and TRBJ2-5; 7 bases agree with TRBD2. The CDR3 sequence is 16 residues long. The germline V gene encodes CDR1 SNHLY and CDR2 FYNNEI. Germline trimming cut 6 bases from V and 0 bases from J; bases unmatched to any gene: 10.